These 2 T cell receptor beta chains originate from one sample sequenced in a study of T cells after yellow fever vaccination. TCRdb re-called the 5' RACE reads through MiXCR, storing one row per CDR3 protein. The sample contains hundreds of thousands of distinct CDR3 sequences, roughly 9% of which appear only once. The source material was CD4+ T cells sorted from PBMCs, sampled 5 days after the yellow fever booster vaccination. All receptors come from a man younger than 35 who received the YFV17D yellow fever vaccine.

This clonotype showed up many times. The V and J genes are TRBV5-1 and TRBJ2-1, with TRBD1 identical over 7 bases. J lost 9 bases, V lost 4 bases, and 7 bases had no gene match. CDR1 and CDR2 from the germline V gene are SGHRS and YFSETQ. The CDR3 length is 13 residues. The CDR3 coding sequence is TGCGCCAGCAGCCCTGACAGGGTTGGTGAGCAGTTCTTC. Translated, it gives CASSPDRVGEQFF.

This clonotype appeared a few times. This rearrangement joins TRBV2 to TRBJ2-7, with D unresolved. Germline CDR1 and CDR2: SNHLY and FYNNEI. V dropped 10 bases and J dropped 0 bases, with 10 bases sitting between them. The CDR3 has 12 amino acids. The CDR3 here is CATGQTSYEQYV. CDR3 nucleotide sequence: TGTGCCACTGGTCAGACCTCCTACGAGCAGTACGTC.